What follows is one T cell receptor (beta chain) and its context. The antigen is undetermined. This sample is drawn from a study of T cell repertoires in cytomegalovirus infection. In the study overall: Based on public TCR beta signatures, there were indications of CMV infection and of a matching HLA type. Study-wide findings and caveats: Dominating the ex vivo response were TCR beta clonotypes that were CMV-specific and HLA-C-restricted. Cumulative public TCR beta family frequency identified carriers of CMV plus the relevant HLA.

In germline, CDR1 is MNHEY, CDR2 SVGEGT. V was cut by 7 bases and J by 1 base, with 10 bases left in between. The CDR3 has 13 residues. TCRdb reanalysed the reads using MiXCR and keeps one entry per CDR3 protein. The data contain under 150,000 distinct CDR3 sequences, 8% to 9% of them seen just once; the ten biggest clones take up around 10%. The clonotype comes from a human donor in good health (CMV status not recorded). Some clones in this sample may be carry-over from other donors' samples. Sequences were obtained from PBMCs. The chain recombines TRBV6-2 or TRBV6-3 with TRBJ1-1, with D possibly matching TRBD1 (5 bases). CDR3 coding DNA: TGTGCCAGCAACCCAGGGCCGAACACTGAAGCTTTCTTT. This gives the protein CASNPGPNTEAFF.